This passage covers 22 T cell receptor beta chains from one sample sequenced in a study of Ad26.COV2.S vaccination and SARS-CoV-2 variants. Treatment: about 20 received Ad26.COV2.S at low or high dose, single or two shots; five or six received placebo; per-sample allocation not given. Day 63 after the first injection of vaccine or placebo was the sampling time. Here immunoSEQ multiplex PCR was the method, and the copy in TCRdb shows in-frame clones only, minus some. The table records roughly 380,000 clones, around 83% of them present only once. Sequencing was performed on peripheral blood, taken in a trial of Ad26.COV2.S vaccine versus placebo. These receptors came from a person aged 18-60 years who received the Ad26.COV2.S COVID-19 vaccine or a placebo.

The chain has TRBV27 and TRBJ1-5; TRBD1 is a possible D gene (6 bases). The CDR3 covers 14 residues. V lost 8 bases, J lost 0 bases, and 11 bases lay in between. The germline V gene has CDR1 MNHEY and CDR2 SMNVEV (reference sequence). The CDR3: CASRKDSSNQPQHF. CDR3 in DNA: TGTGCCAGCCGTAAGGACAGTAGCAATCAGCCCCAGCATTTT.

This clone was found once. This rearrangement joins TRBV6-2 or TRBV6-3 to TRBJ2-7; 8 bases align to TRBD2. The CDR3 totals 17 residues. The trim removed 6 bases at V and 5 bases at J, leaving 18 bases unmatched. Germline V lookup: CDR1 MNHEY, CDR2 SVGEGT. The CDR3 here is CASSTDGGGRTRNEQYF. In DNA, the CDR3 is TGTGCCAGCAGCACAGACGGGGGCGGGAGGACACGAAACGAGCAGTACTTC.

V usage is TRBV5-4 and J usage is TRBJ2-1; D is possibly TRBD1 or TRBD2 (5 bases each). Germline V CDR1 and CDR2: SGHNT, YYREEE (reference sequence). The CDR3 spans 16 residues. V was pared by 2 bases and J by 7 bases, with 19 bases between. The CDR3 sequence is CASSLRILDWGNEQFF. The CDR3 DNA follows: TGTGCCAGCAGCTTACGGATACTGGACTGGGGGAATGAGCAGTTCTTC.

V gene TRBV5-6 combines with J gene TRBJ2-3; no firm D call. Germline CDR1 SGHDT, CDR2 YYEEEE. Trimming stripped 1 base from V and 1 base from J, with 10 bases between. The CDR3 is 15 residues long. The CDR3 DNA reads as TGTGCCAGCAGCTTGAGTGTAGGAGGCACAGATACGCAGTATTTT. The encoded protein is CASSLSVGGTDTQYF.

This sequence joins TRBV7-9 and TRBJ2-3; D is undetermined. V lost 5 bases, J lost 2 bases, and 8 bases lay in between. Germline CDR1 and CDR2: SEHNR and FQNEAQ (reference sequence). This CDR3 is built from 13 residues. CDR3 DNA: TGTGCCAGCAGCCTCACCCCCACAGATACGCAGTATTTT. This sequence encodes CASSLTPTDTQYF. Full variable domain (outside the CDR3, taken from reference TRBV7-9 and TRBJ2-3): DTGVSQNPRHKITKRGQNVTFRCDPISEHNRLYWYRQTLGQGPEFLTYFQNEAQLEKSRLLSDRFSAERPKGSFSTLEIQRTEQGDSAMYLCASSLTPTDTQYFGPGTRLTVL.

This clone came up once. This chain's CDR3 is CASSQTGGIYEQYF. CDR3 nucleotide sequence: TGTGCCAGCAGTCAAACAGGGGGGATTTACGAGCAGTACTTC. This chain joins TRBV27 and TRBJ2-7; 8 nucleotides match TRBD1. V lost 5 bases and J lost 4; bases outside the gene matches: 7. Germline-derived CDR1 and CDR2 are MNHEY and SMNVEV (reference sequence). The CDR3 runs to 14 residues.

The chain combines TRBV6-5 with TRBJ2-3; D is unclear. This CDR3 comprises 13 residues. Germline V gene sequence: CDR1 MNHEY, CDR2 SVGAGI. The germline V and J ends were trimmed by 2 bases and 2 bases, with 5 bases remaining between them. DNA for the CDR3: TGTGCCAGCAGTTACGACCCCACAGATACGCAGTATTTT. Its protein product is CASSYDPTDTQYF.

V and J are TRBV10-2 and TRBJ2-7; TRBD1 agrees at 8 bases. Germline V gene data show CDR1 as WSHSY and CDR2 as SAAADI. The V gene end was trimmed by 0 bases and the J gene end by 3 bases; junction bases not matched to a gene: 13. The CDR3 sequence is 18 residues long. CDR3 sequence (DNA): TGCGCCAGCAGTGAGTCGAGGGGTTACAGGGGGTTAAACTACGAGCAGTACTTC. Protein product: CASSESRGYRGLNYEQYF.

J is TRBJ2-1 and V is TRBV29-1, with TRBD2 matching over 10 bases. The CDR3 is made up of 15 amino acids. The junction had 8 bases not matched to a gene; V was cut back by 0 bases and J by 9 bases. Germline CDR1 reads SQVTM; CDR2 reads ANQGSEA. The CDR3 DNA follows: TGCAGCGTTGAAGAGGCTAGCGGGAGTAACGTTGAGCAGTTCTTC. Encoded protein: CSVEEASGSNVEQFF.

This chain uses TRBV29-1 with TRBJ2-1; the D gene is possibly TRBD1 (5 bases). Trimming left V 2 bases short and J 6 bases short, with 11 bases between. Germline-derived CDR1 and CDR2 are SQVTM and ANQGSEA. The CDR3 is made up of 13 amino acids. The CDR3 DNA follows: TGCAGCGTTGAAACAGGAGAAGGCAATGAGCAGTTCTTC. It yields the protein CSVETGEGNEQFF.

This rearrangement joins TRBV18 to TRBJ2-7; TRBD1 matches 7 bases. V was pared by 5 bases and J by 0 bases, with 4 bases of the junction left unmatched. Germline loops: CDR1 KGHSH, CDR2 LQKENI. CDR3 size: 14 residues. The CDR3 sequence: CASSTGTVSYEQYF. CDR3 in DNA: TGTGCCAGCTCAACCGGGACAGTCTCCTACGAGCAGTACTTC.

This sequence joins TRBV7-2 and TRBJ1-1; D is unresolved. V was clipped by 1 base and J by 4 bases, with 13 bases between them. The CDR3 is 15 amino acids. Germline loops: CDR1 SGHTA, CDR2 FQGNSA. DNA for the CDR3: TGTGCCAGCAGCTTAGTCGGGGTTAGCGGCACTGAAGCTTTCTTT. This codes for CASSLVGVSGTEAFF.

The rearrangement links TRBV5-4 to TRBJ1-2, with 8 bases identical to TRBD1. CDR3 length: 15 residues. The germline V gene encodes CDR1 SGHNT and CDR2 YYREEE (reference sequence). With 0 bases clipped from V and 5 bases from J, the junction kept 6 bases outside the gene matches. CDR3 loop: CASSLAADRGYGYTF. The CDR3 nucleotides read TGTGCCAGCAGCTTGGCCGCCGACAGGGGTTATGGCTACACCTTC.

The V and J genes are TRBV5-6 and TRBJ1-2; D might be TRBD1 (6 bases). Germline V gene data show CDR1 as SGHDT and CDR2 as YYEEEE. The CDR3 covers 14 residues. V was cut by 0 bases and J by 5 bases, with 11 bases left in between. The CDR3 loop reads CASSLGTVDYGYTF. CDR3 DNA: TGTGCCAGCAGCTTGGGGACAGTGGATTATGGCTACACCTTC.

This sequence joins TRBV7-2 and TRBJ1-5; 10 nucleotides match TRBD1. The junction had 4 bases not matched to a gene; V was cut back by 4 bases and J by 4 bases. The CDR3 length is 15 residues. Germline assignment: CDR1 SGHTA and CDR2 FQGNSA. The CDR3 loop is CASSSPGQGNQPQHF. The CDR3 bases are TGTGCCAGCAGCTCTCCGGGACAGGGGAATCAGCCCCAGCATTTT.

This chain uses TRBV19 with TRBJ2-1; D may be TRBD1 (6 bases). This CDR3 spans 16 amino acids. The germline V gene encodes CDR1 LNHDA and CDR2 SQIVND (reference sequence). Trimming took 6 bases from V and 7 from J, leaving 22 bases between them. This chain's CDR3 is CASRNPIGQRGNEQFF. CDR3 sequence (DNA): TGTGCCAGTAGAAACCCAATCGGACAGCGTGGTAATGAGCAGTTCTTC.

CDR3 loop: CAGHREGWSPLHF. The CDR3 coding sequence is TGTGCCGGACATAGGGAGGGCTGGTCACCCCTCCACTTT. The chain is built from TRBV2 and TRBJ1-6, with D possibly being TRBD1 (5 bases). The germline V and J ends were trimmed by 11 bases and 10 bases, with 18 bases remaining between them. Germline values: CDR1 SNHLY, CDR2 FYNNEI. This CDR3 contains 13 residues.

This clone was counted between two and nine times. The V gene is TRBV7-8, the J gene TRBJ1-3; D is ambiguous. The V end was cut by 2 bases, the J end by 0 bases, with 8 bases between. This CDR3 is 15 amino acids long. Germline V gives CDR1 SGHVS, CDR2 FQNEAQ. The CDR3 loop reads CASSLSLNSGNTIYF. Written as DNA, the CDR3 is TGTGCCAGCAGCTTATCACTGAACTCTGGAAACACCATATATTTT.

The chain is built from TRBV7-6 and TRBJ2-2, with D possibly TRBD2 on 5 matching bases. The CDR3 has 16 amino acids. Trimming removed 6 bases from V and 2 bases from J, with 16 bases in between. CDR1 is SGHVS, CDR2 FNYEAQ, per germline. The CDR3 here is CASSPRQDLNTGELFF. The CDR3 DNA sequence: TGTGCCAGCAGTCCGCGGCAGGACTTAAACACCGGGGAGCTGTTTTTT.

The chain employs TRBV11-2 and TRBJ1-4; D is possibly TRBD1 (5 bases). The V gene's germline CDR1 is SGHAT and CDR2 FQNNGV. The CDR3 spans 16 residues. Trimming shortened V by 4 bases and J by 2 bases, and 14 bases separated the two germline ends. CDR3 in DNA: TGTGCCAGCAGCTCGGGACTGAGGAATACTAATGAAAAACTGTTTTTT. Protein sequence: CASSSGLRNTNEKLFF.

The V and J genes are TRBV11-3 and TRBJ2-2; D ambiguous. V shed 5 bases and J shed 7 bases, with 11 bases lying between them. The CDR3 extends over 13 amino acids. Germline CDR1 reads SGHNT; CDR2 reads YENEEA. In DNA, the CDR3 is TGTGCCAGCAGCCCCGCATTCGACGGGGAGCTGTTTTTT. Translating gives CASSPAFDGELFF.

In this sample, this clone turned up once. The chain recombines TRBV19 with TRBJ1-2, with 7 bases lining up with TRBD1. With 8 bases clipped from V and 7 bases from J, the junction kept 13 bases outside the gene matches. The germline gives CDR1 LNHDA, CDR2 SQIVND (reference sequence). The CDR3 is made up of 14 amino acids. The CDR3 sequence: CASSNDRVTVGYTF. CDR3 DNA sequence: TGTGCCAGTTCGAACGACAGGGTAACTGTTGGCTACACCTTC.